This T cell receptor beta chain is drawn from a study of beta chain features in type 1 diabetes. General observations from the study: Healthy donors had naive, central memory and Treg TCRB repertoires that appeared less similar than those seen among patients. Type 1 diabetes patients had TCRB CDR3s that were shorter (moderately but significantly so) in all four CD4+ subsets. Junctions at VDJ sites from type 1 diabetes patients had fewer insertions and more deletions.

The sequenced template was cDNA made from the entire isolated RNA. Sequenced by immunoSEQ multiplex PCR; TCRdb stores in-frame clones only, minus some. In the table there are a few hundred thousand clones, approximately 16% of which are singletons. Comment on this clone: The antigen remains unidentified.

Cell sorting via CD45RO/CCR7/CD25/CD127/CD95/CD27 was performed to obtain CD4+ naive, central memory, regulatory and stem cell-like memory cells. This CDR3 spans 15 amino acids. The germline V gene has CDR1 SGDLS and CDR2 YYNGEE. Trimming removed 3 bases from V and 4 bases from J; junction bases left unmatched: 7. The J gene is TRBJ1-3, the V gene TRBV9, with 7 nucleotides matching TRBD1. Material: naive CD4+ T cells from blood. This clonotype was sampled from a woman aged 18-30 years in good health. The CDR3 protein is CASSARQGEGNTIYF. DNA for the CDR3: TGTGCCAGCAGCGCCCGACAGGGTGAAGGAAACACCATATATTTT.